The 14 T cell receptor beta chains presented below share a single source sample, sequenced in a study of T cell changes during pregnancy in multiple sclerosis. Here immunoSEQ multiplex PCR was the method, and the copy in TCRdb shows in-frame clones only, minus some. This table has 38,000 or so clones, 93% appearing once. The input for sequencing was CD4+ T cells from peripheral blood mononuclear cells, taken in the first trimester of pregnancy. The receptors here all came from a female donor with multiple sclerosis, enrolled in a pregnancy study.

The chain carries TRBV2 and TRBJ2-3; maybe TRBD1 (5 bases). CDR3 length: 15 residues. Trimming removed 6 bases from V and 1 base from J, with 14 bases in between. Germline lookup yields CDR1 SNHLY and CDR2 FYNNEI. The CDR3 loop reads CASSSQGMGTDTQYF. The CDR3 DNA reads as TGTGCCAGCAGCTCTCAGGGTATGGGCACAGATACGCAGTATTTT.

The gene calls are TRBV5-1 and TRBJ1-1; 8 bases line up with TRBD1. Germline loops: CDR1 SGHRS, CDR2 YFSETQ. J gave up 1 base and V 7 bases, and 6 bases lay outside the gene matches. This CDR3 comprises 14 residues. CDR3 bases: TGCGCCAGCGGTCCAGGGGGCAAGAACACTGAAGCTTTCTTT. Amino acids: CASGPGGKNTEAFF.

This clone was detected once. The chain recombines TRBV7-2 with TRBJ1-1, with 12 nucleotides matching TRBD1. After removal of 3 bases from V and 3 bases from J, the junction contained 5 bases not matched to a gene. This CDR3 has 16 amino acids. In germline, CDR1 is SGHTA, CDR2 FQGNSA. CDR3 in DNA: TGTGCCAGCAGCTTCGGGACAGGGGGCTTGGACACTGAAGCTTTCTTT. This gives the protein CASSFGTGGLDTEAFF.

The chain is built from TRBV5-4 and TRBJ2-5; 7 bases map to TRBD1. The CDR3 is made up of 16 amino acids. Trimming took 4 bases from V and 2 from J; bases not matched to a gene: 11. Germline CDR1 and CDR2: SGHNT and YYREEE (reference sequence). The chain's CDR3 is CASSLAYRGQQETQYF. The CDR3 nucleotides read TGTGCCAGCAGCCTTGCGTACAGGGGACAACAAGAGACCCAGTACTTC.

The gene calls are TRBV2 and TRBJ1-5; 9 bases agree with TRBD1. Germline CDR1 and CDR2: SNHLY and FYNNEI. This CDR3 is 14 amino acids long. V shed 3 bases, J shed 4 bases, and the junction held 1 base outside the gene matches. The CDR3 loop reads CASSEDRGNQPQHF. For the CDR3, the DNA is TGTGCCAGCAGTGAGGACAGGGGTAATCAGCCCCAGCATTTT.

The gene calls are TRBV4-3 and TRBJ2-3, with 10 bases aligning to TRBD2. V shed 0 bases and J 5 bases; nucleotides not matched to a gene: 8. The CDR3 runs to 17 residues. Germline CDR1 reads LGHNA; CDR2 reads YSLEER. CDR3 in amino acids: CASSQDPSGGGEDTQYF. The CDR3 nucleotides read TGCGCCAGCAGCCAAGATCCCAGCGGGGGGGGTGAAGATACGCAGTATTTT.

The chain employs TRBV6-1 and TRBJ2-5, with D tentatively TRBD1 (6 bases). CDR1 is MNHNS, CDR2 SASEGT, per germline. V gave up 2 bases and J gave up 8 bases, with 15 bases separating them. This CDR3 is built from 14 residues. CDR3 nucleotide sequence: TGTGCCAGCAGTGAACGGGGAAAACAGGGAACCCAGTACTTC. The encoded protein is CASSERGKQGTQYF.

This chain connects TRBV18 to TRBJ2-3; D unresolved. Germline CDR1 is KGHSH and CDR2 is LQKENI. Trimming pared 7 bases from V and 0 bases from J, leaving 14 bases between. This CDR3 comprises 15 residues. The CDR3 region is CASLDGQPSTDTQYF. In DNA, the CDR3 is TGTGCCAGCTTGGATGGGCAGCCTAGCACAGATACGCAGTATTTT.

The count of this clone is one. The genes are TRBV10-1 and TRBJ2-4, with TRBD2 as a possible D gene (6 bases). The CDR3 consists of 15 residues. Trimming removed 3 bases at V and 6 bases at J, with 15 bases between. Germline values: CDR1 WNHNN, CDR2 SYGVQD (reference sequence). The CDR3 loop reads CASSDGGTPSNIQYF. The CDR3 bases are TGCGCCAGCAGTGATGGGGGGACCCCTTCAAACATTCAGTACTTC.

The chain employs TRBV5-1 and TRBJ1-3, with 9 bases that match TRBD1. V lost 2 bases to trimming and J lost 3 bases; unmatched junction nucleotides: 3. CDR3 size: 15 residues. The V gene's germline CDR1 is SGHRS and CDR2 YFSETQ. The CDR3 region is CASSLRTGDGNTIYF. DNA for the CDR3: TGCGCCAGCAGCTTACGGACAGGGGATGGAAACACCATATATTTT.

Concerning this clone: At one end the junction does not follow the germline gene, possibly because of a read error. This rearrangement joins TRBV13 to TRBJ2-3; D not certain. The CDR3 is made up of 12 amino acids. Looked up from germline, CDR1 is PRHDT and CDR2 is FYEKMQ (reference sequence). In DNA form, the CDR3 reads TGTGCCAGCAGCTTAAGCATAGATACGCAGTATTTT. It translates to CASSLSIDTQYF.

The rearrangement links TRBV6-5 to TRBJ2-5; D possibly corresponds to TRBD1 (7 bases). The DNA end favors TRBJ2-7, so the J call may be wrong. Germline lookup yields CDR1 MNHEY and CDR2 SVGAGI. The CDR3 contains 15 residues. This chain's CDR3 is CASSLAGQSRSEQYF. The DNA of the CDR3 is TGTGCCAGCAGCCTCGCGGGACAGTCGAGGAGCGAGCAGTACTTC.

The chain couples TRBV14 to TRBJ2-5, with TRBD1 identical over 8 bases. CDR3 length: 16 residues. Germline-derived CDR1 and CDR2 are SGHDN and FVKESK. V was clipped by 3 bases and J by 0 bases; unmatched bases: 6. CDR3 loop: CASSHLYRGYQETQYF. The CDR3 DNA follows: TGTGCCAGCAGCCACCTTTACAGGGGGTACCAAGAGACCCAGTACTTC.

V usage is TRBV5-1 and J usage is TRBJ2-3, with D possibly TRBD2 on 6 matching bases. The V and J ends lost 4 bases and 2 bases respectively, with 8 bases between them. Germline V gene data show CDR1 as SGHRS and CDR2 as YFSETQ. The CDR3 length is 13 residues. The CDR3 nucleotides read TGCGCCAGCAGCAGGGAGGACACAGATACGCAGTATTTT. Amino acid sequence: CASSREDTDTQYF.